Given below is one T cell receptor beta chain in context. This CDR3 has 14 residues. Trimming took off 7 bases at V and 6 bases at J, with 16 bases between the two ends. Germline values: CDR1 LNHDA, CDR2 SQIVND (reference sequence). In the source study's methods: Reference gene primer amplification gave nucleated cell count estimates. Some clones are missing from TCRdb's copy, which holds only in-frame ones; the method was immunoSEQ multiplex PCR. For V, J and clone size, that table is used; D and trimming come from the DNA. The table has more than 150,000 clones, 75% to 85% seen once; the top ten hold less than 15%. The record originates from a study of blood T cell repertoires in COVID-19. Study details: Samples taken during acute and convalescent COVID-19 were collected in the United States, Italy and Spain.

V gene TRBV19 combines with J gene TRBJ2-1; the D gene is possibly TRBD2 (6 bases). Sequencing input: peripheral blood. This clonotype originated in a woman over 75 with COVID-19, enrolled during active disease. The CDR3 DNA is TGTGCCAGTACCGATACGGGGGTAATCAATGAGCAGTTCTTC. Translated: CASTDTGVINEQFF.